This paragraph covers one TCR beta chain sequence. This record comes from a study of blood T cell repertoires in COVID-19. Overall study: Sources were T cells, B-cell-depleted T cells, or PBMCs; the material itself was cDNA or gDNA.

Residents of approximately 25 US areas, aged roughly 18 to 89 years, made up the participants. Cohorts were determined from participant-reported clinical history. The germline V and J ends were trimmed by 4 bases and 3 bases, with 13 bases remaining between them. In germline, CDR1 is MDHEN, CDR2 SYDVKM. The CDR3 extends over 14 amino acids. Assay: immunoSEQ multiplex PCR; the TCRdb copy retains only in-frame clones and omits some. The table shows 400,000 to 450,000 clones, with approximately 92% occurring only once. The chain is built from TRBV28 and TRBJ2-7; D ambiguous. This sequence originates from a man aged 25-45 years who had recovered from COVID-19. Sequences were obtained from PBMCs or T cells enriched from blood (not recorded which). In DNA, the CDR3 is TGTGCCAGCAGTTCCGACCCCCTAGACTACGAGCAGTACTTC. Its translation: CASSSDPLDYEQYF.